This is a list of T cell receptor beta chains from one sample in a study of cytomegalovirus exposure and HLA in healthy donors. Profiled with immunoSEQ multiplex PCR; TCRdb holds only in-frame clones, not every one. The table for this sample gives 130,000 or so clones. The sequenced sample was PBMCs. Receptors originate from a woman aged 18 to 35 in good health and CMV-seronegative. CDR3s include the opening cysteine and the closing phenylalanine or tryptophan. The D gene is left open where the match is weak.

d_gene	v_gene	j_gene	CDR3aa	CDR3nt
NA	TRBV18	TRBJ2-2	CASSQRTATGELFF	TGTGCCAGCTCCCAGCGGACGGCGACCGGGGAGCTGTTTTTT
NA	TRBV9	TRBJ1-2	CASSAQGGTGYTF	TGTGCCAGCAGCGCCCAGGGAGGTACTGGCTACACCTTC
NA	TRBV6-6	TRBJ1-1	CATSPGAYTEAFF	TGCGCCACTTCTCCAGGGGCGTACACTGAAGCTTTCTTT
TRBD1	TRBV5-4	TRBJ1-4	CASSLLTGTNEKLFF	TGTGCCAGCAGCTTACTGACAGGGACTAATGAAAAACTGTTTTTT
TRBD1	TRBV7-9	TRBJ1-5	CASSLAAGQANQPQHF	TGTGCCAGCAGCTTAGCGGCTGGACAGGCCAATCAGCCCCAGCATTTT
NA	TRBV7-2	TRBJ2-4	CASSLVGGVAKNIQYF	TGTGCCAGCAGCTTAGTAGGCGGGGTAGCCAAAAACATTCAGTACTTC
NA	TRBV5-4	TRBJ2-3	CASSLEQTDTQYF	TGTGCCAGCAGCTTGGAACAAACAGATACGCAGTATTTT
NA	TRBV28	TRBJ1-5	CASRKGFSNQPQHF	TGTGCCAGCAGGAAGGGGTTTAGCAATCAGCCCCAGCATTTT
NA	TRBV6-5	TRBJ1-1	CASTPLRGGNTEAFF	TGTGCCAGCACCCCCTTGAGGGGGGGGAACACTGAAGCTTTCTTT
TRBD1	TRBV5-8	TRBJ2-7	CASKNRGLSEQYF	TGTGCCAGCAAAAACAGGGGGCTGAGCGAGCAGTACTTC
TRBD2	TRBV6-5	TRBJ2-7	CASSPGTSGSYEQYF	TGTGCCAGCAGTCCCGGGACTAGCGGGAGCTACGAGCAGTACTTC
NA	TRBV9	TRBJ2-1	CASTSSLDNEQFF	TGTGCCAGCACCTCTAGTTTGGACAATGAGCAGTTCTTC
TRBD2	TRBV27	TRBJ2-7	CASSHAGTSAYEQYF	TGTGCCAGCAGTCACGCCGGGACTAGCGCCTACGAGCAGTACTTC
TRBD1	TRBV9	TRBJ2-3	CASTRDRGTDTQYF	TGTGCCAGCACCCGGGACAGGGGAACAGATACGCAGTATTTT
NA	TRBV6-1	TRBJ2-1	CASSESHRWTERSNEQFF	TGTGCCAGCAGTGAATCCCACCGTTGGACAGAGAGGAGCAATGAGCAGTTCTTC
NA	TRBV7-9	TRBJ2-7	CASSLESQAYEQYF	TGTGCCAGCAGCTTAGAGTCCCAGGCCTACGAGCAGTACTTC